This TCR beta chain was identified during a study of T cells in Graves' hyperthyroidism and ophthalmopathy. This CDR3 has 15 amino acids. V was pared by 4 bases and J by 7 bases, with 16 bases between. The germline V gene has CDR1 SGHAT and CDR2 FQNNGV. This clonotype was recorded a few times. Its target is not known. Study results and caveats: Ophthalmopathy and stable hyperthyroidism were told apart by a 13 V-J model.

TCR beta CDR3 sequences were amplified from RNA transcripts. HTBI primers were used for first-round RT-PCR of the TCR CDR3. Via MiXCR, TCRdb re-called the multiplex PCR reads, giving one row per CDR3 protein. The sample lists approximately 300,000 distinct CDR3 sequences, roughly 20% occurring once. It was 8.5 to 10 ml of fresh peripheral blood that supplied the PBMCs. The chain joins TRBV11-2 to TRBJ2-2, with D perhaps TRBD1 (6 bases). The sequence derives from a man aged 50 or older with Graves' ophthalmopathy. Material for sequencing was blood. In DNA form, the CDR3 reads TGTGCCAGCAGCTCACCACAGGGACCGGGCGGGGAGCTGTTTTTT. It codes for CASSSPQGPGGELFF.